Following are 29 T cell receptor beta chains from one sample sequenced in a study of T-cell reconstitution after alpha-beta-depleted transplantation in children. Construction of the TCRbeta library involved unique molecular identifiers. TCRdb re-derived calls from the PCR reads in MiXCR, one entry per CDR3 protein. This sample has fewer than 700,000 distinct CDR3 sequences, with approximately 12% found just once. Specimen: PBMCs, mostly from graft donor cells, collected 360 days after TCRalphabeta/CD19-depleted stem cell transplant. Receptors were obtained from a male patient younger than 18 who had a stem cell transplant for acute myeloid leukemia, so the T cells may come from the graft donor.

This chain uses TRBV20-1 with TRBJ2-7; D call uncertain. The CDR3 consists of 19 residues. From germline, CDR1 is DFQATT and CDR2 SNEGSKA (reference sequence). Trimming left V 0 bases short and J 0 bases short, with 24 bases between. The CDR3 protein is CSARDQRSSLYVPSYEQYF. The DNA of the CDR3 is TGCAGTGCTAGAGATCAACGCAGTAGCCTTTACGTCCCCTCCTACGAGCAGTACTTC.

This clonotype was seen more than once but under ten times. This chain links TRBV11-2 with TRBJ2-5; TRBD1 agrees at 10 bases. Trimming took 1 base from V and 5 from J; bases not matched to a gene: 13. The CDR3 is 18 amino acids. Germline CDR1 and CDR2: SGHAT and FQNNGV. CDR3 coding DNA: TGTGCCAGCAGCTTAGTAGGCCGGACAGGGGGGACCTGGGAGACCCAGTACTTC. It translates to CASSLVGRTGGTWETQYF.

This clonotype was seen ten or more times. This chain joins TRBV28 and TRBJ2-1, with D perhaps TRBD2 (6 bases). The germline gives CDR1 MDHEN, CDR2 SYDVKM. The CDR3 has 13 amino acids. Trimming pared 7 bases from V and 11 bases from J, leaving 18 bases between. CDR3 DNA sequence: TGTGCCAGCACCATACCTGGAGGGCCCAAGCAGTTCTTC. Residues: CASTIPGGPKQFF.

In its sample, this clonotype was seen many times. This rearrangement joins TRBV6-1 to TRBJ2-7; 9 bases are a match to TRBD2. Germline V lookup: CDR1 MNHNS, CDR2 SASEGT. This CDR3 is built from 14 residues. The ends lost 7 bases at V and 3 bases at J; junction bases unmatched: 7. DNA of the CDR3: TGTGCCAGCATTCCACTAGCGGGTAACTACGAGCAGTACTTC. This sequence encodes CASIPLAGNYEQYF.

This clonotype has only a few counts. CDR3 loop: CASSSYSHGEPYEQYF. DNA of the CDR3: TGTGCCAGCAGCTCGTATTCTCACGGGGAACCCTACGAGCAGTACTTC. The rearrangement links TRBV7-2 to TRBJ2-7; tentatively, D is TRBD2 (5 bases). The V gene's germline CDR1 is SGHTA and CDR2 FQGNSA. The CDR3 spans 16 residues. Trimming took 4 bases from V and 2 from J, leaving 18 bases between them.

This clonotype was seen at least ten times. The CDR3 nucleotides read TGTGCCAGCAGCCCGAACAGGGGAACTGAGCAGTTCTTC. This gives the protein CASSPNRGTEQFF. The chain carries TRBV6-1 and TRBJ2-1, with TRBD1 matching over 7 bases. V shed 6 bases, J shed 9 bases, and the junction held 8 bases outside the gene matches. This CDR3 has 13 amino acids. Germline V gene data show CDR1 as MNHNS and CDR2 as SASEGT.

This clonotype was recorded at least ten times. The chain joins TRBV12-3 or TRBV12-4 to TRBJ2-2; a weak D match, TRBD1 (5 bases). V gave up 2 bases and J gave up 5 bases, with 12 bases separating them. The CDR3 totals 15 residues. The CDR3 loop is CASSLTRAGTGELFF. CDR3 bases: TGTGCCAGCAGTTTAACCAGGGCTGGTACCGGGGAGCTGTTTTTT.

This clonotype was observed a few times. V is TRBV10-3 and J is TRBJ2-7; D remains ambiguous. This CDR3 has 16 amino acids. The V and J ends lost 0 bases and 4 bases respectively, with 16 bases between them. Germline V gene sequence: CDR1 ENHRY, CDR2 SYGVKD. CDR3 nucleotides: TGTGCCATCAGTGAGTCGACATCCCTGATGGGGTACGAGCAGTACTTC. As protein: CAISESTSLMGYEQYF.

This clonotype was recorded at least ten times. The chain carries TRBV6-2 or TRBV6-3 and TRBJ2-2; no firm D call. The germline gives CDR1 MNHEY, CDR2 SVGEGT. The CDR3 runs to 15 residues. Trimming cost V 0 bases and J 1 base, with 6 bases left between them. The CDR3 bases are TGTGCCAGCAGTTACTCGACCCGGAACACCGGGGAGCTGTTTTTT. This gives the protein CASSYSTRNTGELFF.

J is TRBJ1-2 and V is TRBV21-1; the DNA was not used to check the table's D call, TRBD1. TRBV21-1 is marked as a pseudogene. The CDR3 has 20 residues. The CDR3, as DNA: TGTGCCAGCAGTAAAGGGGTATCCGGACAGGGGACTATAGCTAACTATGGCTACACCTTC. It codes for CASSKGVSGQGTIANYGYTF.

The genes are TRBV29-1 and TRBJ2-7; TRBD1 or TRBD2 may be the D gene (6 bases each). The germline V gene has CDR1 SQVTM and CDR2 ANQGSEA. Trimming took 1 base from V and 3 from J, leaving 13 bases between them. This CDR3 comprises 14 residues. The CDR3 DNA reads TGCAGCGTTGAAGTGGGGGGCAGGGGCTACGAGCAGTACTTC. This codes for CSVEVGGRGYEQYF.

This clonotype came up a few times. The rearrangement uses TRBV20-1 and TRBJ2-5; D tentatively reads TRBD1 or TRBD2 (5 bases each). The germline V gene has CDR1 DFQATT and CDR2 SNEGSKA (reference sequence). V dropped 2 bases and J dropped 5 bases, with 12 bases sitting between them. The CDR3 has 13 amino acids. CDR3 loop: CSARYPGQETQYF. The CDR3 DNA is TGCAGTGCTAGATATCCGGGGCAGGAGACCCAGTACTTC.

CDR3 amino acids: CSASLGQLVAKNIQYF. Written as DNA, the CDR3 is TGCAGTGCTAGTCTGGGACAGCTCGTAGCCAAAAACATTCAGTACTTC. This chain links TRBV20-1 with TRBJ2-4; 7 bases map to TRBD1. The V gene end was trimmed by 3 bases and the J gene end by 0 bases; junction bases not matched to a gene: 8. The CDR3 totals 16 residues. Germline CDR1 and CDR2: DFQATT and SNEGSKA (reference sequence).

This clonotype was seen more than once but under ten times. The chain links TRBV7-2 to TRBJ2-7, with 7 bases fitting TRBD2. V was clipped by 5 bases and J by 0 bases; unmatched bases: 10. This CDR3 spans 16 amino acids. The germline gives CDR1 SGHTA, CDR2 FQGNSA. This CDR3 reads CASSIPRLAVSYEQYF. The CDR3 nucleotides are TGTGCCAGCAGCATCCCGCGGCTAGCGGTCTCCTACGAGCAGTACTTC.

The V and J genes are TRBV7-9 and TRBJ2-4, with no clear D. Germline CDR1 reads SEHNR; CDR2 reads FQNEAQ (reference sequence). This CDR3 is built from 12 residues. V dropped 3 bases and J dropped 15 bases, with 15 bases sitting between them. This chain's CDR3 is CASSLFPQTWYF. CDR3 DNA: TGTGCCAGCAGCTTGTTCCCCCAAACCTGGTACTTC.

In this sample, this clonotype turned up many times. The chain combines TRBV29-1 with TRBJ2-2; 7 bases align to TRBD2. This CDR3 contains 13 residues. V shed 7 bases and J 3 bases; nucleotides not matched to a gene: 5. Germline V gene sequence: CDR1 SQVTM, CDR2 ANQGSEA. The CDR3 sequence is CSALTSYTGELFF. CDR3 nucleotides: TGCAGCGCCCTGACTAGCTACACCGGGGAGCTGTTTTTT.

This clonotype was detected a few times. The V and J genes are TRBV27 and TRBJ2-7; possibly TRBD1 or TRBD2 for D (6 bases each). The CDR3 totals 12 residues. V was cut by 6 bases and J by 6 bases, with 12 bases left in between. Per the germline V gene, CDR1 is MNHEY and CDR2 is SMNVEV (reference sequence). The chain's CDR3 is CASSVGGAEQYF. The CDR3 nucleotides read TGTGCCAGCAGCGTCGGGGGCGCCGAGCAGTACTTC.

This chain connects TRBV7-2 to TRBJ2-6; D call uncertain. Trimming stripped 3 bases from V and 0 bases from J, with 9 bases between. The CDR3 contains 16 residues. CDR1 and CDR2 from the germline V gene are SGHTA and FQGNSA. This CDR3 reads CASSFKGGSGANVLTF. CDR3 in DNA: TGTGCCAGCAGCTTTAAGGGCGGCTCTGGGGCCAACGTCCTGACTTTC.

This chain connects TRBV15 to TRBJ2-7, with TRBD1 as a possible D gene (7 bases). The CDR3 length is 13 residues. CDR1 LNHNV and CDR2 YYDKDF come from the germline V gene (reference sequence). V was cut by 8 bases and J by 6 bases, with 17 bases left in between. CDR3 DNA sequence: TGTGCCACCCGGGGGCTCGACAGGGTCGAGCAGTACTTC. Its translation: CATRGLDRVEQYF. The entire variable domain, with the rest obtained from reference TRBV15 and TRBJ2-7, is as follows: DAMVIQNPRYQVTQFGKPVTLSCSQTLNHNVMYWYQQKSSQAPKLLFHYYDKDFNNEADTPDNFQSRRPNTSFCFLDIRSPGLGDTAMYLCATRGLDRVEQYFGPGTRLTVT.

The chain employs TRBV4-2 and TRBJ2-1; TRBD2 aligns across 9 bases. J lost 9 bases, V lost 4 bases, and 16 bases had no gene match. CDR1 LGHNA and CDR2 YNFKEQ come from the germline V gene. The CDR3 spans 17 residues. CDR3 protein: CASSPGGLARLFGEQFF. In nucleotides, the CDR3 is TGTGCCAGCAGCCCCGGGGGACTAGCTCGGCTCTTCGGTGAGCAGTTCTTC.

In this sample, this clonotype turned up a few times. This chain connects TRBV11-1 to TRBJ2-2; D possibly uses TRBD1 or TRBD2 (5 bases each). Trimming took 1 base from V and 2 from J, leaving 14 bases between them. This CDR3 is built from 17 residues. Germline V lookup: CDR1 SGHAT, CDR2 FQDESV (reference sequence). In nucleotides, the CDR3 is TGTGCCAGCAGCTTAGGGCGAGGTGGGGGAAACACCGGGGAGCTGTTTTTT. Translated, it gives CASSLGRGGGNTGELFF.

Ten or more counts support this clonotype. The rearrangement uses TRBV11-3 and TRBJ2-2, with D hard to call. The CDR3 consists of 15 residues. Germline values: CDR1 SGHNT, CDR2 YENEEA. V was pared by 6 bases and J by 6 bases, with 17 bases between. This CDR3 is CASRARGESAGELFF. CDR3 coding DNA: TGTGCCAGCAGGGCTCGTGGAGAGAGCGCCGGGGAGCTGTTTTTT.

This clonotype came up a few times. The gene calls are TRBV5-1 and TRBJ2-3; TRBD2 aligns across 10 bases. Trimming cost V 3 bases and J 7 bases; bases outside gene matches: 14. Germline V CDR1 and CDR2: SGHRS, YFSETQ. This CDR3 has 17 amino acids. As DNA, the CDR3 is TGCGCCAGCAGCTCTCTTACTAGCGGGATATCGGTACATACGCAGTATTTT. This translates into CASSSLTSGISVHTQYF.

This clonotype showed up just a few times. The V and J genes are TRBV20-1 and TRBJ2-4; possibly TRBD1 or TRBD2 for D (6 bases each). The V gene's germline CDR1 is DFQATT and CDR2 SNEGSKA (reference sequence). Deletions cut 6 bases from V and 7 bases from J, with 22 bases between. The CDR3 runs 15 residues. CDR3 in DNA: TGCAGTGCCCAAAAAAGACTAGGACAGCCTAACATTCAGTACTTC. Translated, it gives CSAQKRLGQPNIQYF.

This clonotype was seen at least ten times. This chain uses TRBV5-1 with TRBJ2-7; 11 nucleotides match TRBD2. The germline CDR1 and CDR2 sequences are SGHRS and YFSETQ. The trim removed 0 bases at V and 2 bases at J, leaving 16 bases unmatched. There are 20 residues in the CDR3. The CDR3 region is CASSLAPLAGVDALAYEQYF. The CDR3 DNA reads as TGCGCCAGCAGCTTGGCCCCACTAGCGGGAGTTGACGCGCTAGCCTACGAGCAGTACTTC.

The gene calls are TRBV18 and TRBJ2-1; D is ambiguous. Germline V gives CDR1 KGHSH, CDR2 LQKENI. The ends were cut back, 2 bases at V and 7 bases at J, with 18 bases in the middle. CDR3 length: 16 amino acids. CDR3 protein: CASSPLGPGLGNEQFF. The CDR3 DNA sequence: TGTGCCAGCTCACCATTGGGCCCAGGCCTTGGTAATGAGCAGTTCTTC.

The rearrangement joins TRBV7-2 to TRBJ2-1; maybe TRBD2 (6 bases). The CDR3 spans 19 residues. V lost 0 bases and J lost 6, with 24 bases in between. Germline V gene lookup returns CDR1 SGHTA and CDR2 FQGNSA. Here the CDR3 reads CASSLAPSSSGTHINEQFF. Here the CDR3 DNA reads TGTGCCAGCAGCTTAGCCCCATCCTCCTCCGGGACTCACATCAATGAGCAGTTCTTC.

The gene calls are TRBV20-1 and TRBJ1-5; no clear D. Germline loops: CDR1 DFQATT, CDR2 SNEGSKA (reference sequence). The V and J ends lost 2 bases and 3 bases respectively, with 17 bases between them. The CDR3 spans 16 residues. In DNA form, the CDR3 reads TGCAGTGCTAGACTACCATCGGGATCATTCAATCAGCCCCAGCATTTT. Residues: CSARLPSGSFNQPQHF.

This chain links TRBV7-3 with TRBJ2-7; D is possibly TRBD1 or TRBD2 (5 bases each). The germline CDR1 and CDR2 sequences are SGHTA and FQGTGA. V was cut by 5 bases and J by 3 bases, with 17 bases left in between. CDR3 length: 15 amino acids. The CDR3 DNA reads TGTGCCAGCAGCCCGTACGGGACCCCTCTCTACGAGCAGTACTTC. As protein: CASSPYGTPLYEQYF.